Below are 25 T cell receptor beta chains sequenced from a single sample in a study of radiation and T cells in renal cell carcinoma. Time point meaning: blood 4 weeks post-SBRT, at nephrectomy. The treatment is: 15 Gy SBRT to primary tumor, nephrectomy 4 weeks later. Libraries were prepared by immunoSEQ multiplex PCR; TCRdb keeps only in-frame clonotypes and omits some of them. Found here are under 100,000 clones, 84% of them singletons; the top ten hold more than 7%. The source material was blood, sampled from a patient whose treatment included radiotherapy and nephrectomy. The source is a man aged 55 to 70 with renal cell carcinoma.

The chain recombines TRBV29-1 with TRBJ2-2; 8 bases are shared with TRBD1. With V trimmed by 4 bases and J by 4 bases, 5 bases remained unmatched. Germline CDR1 SQVTM, CDR2 ANQGSEA. This CDR3 contains 14 residues. As DNA, the CDR3 is TGCAGCGTTGGGCAGGGGGCAATCACCGGGGAGCTGTTTTTT. It yields the protein CSVGQGAITGELFF.

The V and J genes are TRBV21-1 and TRBJ2-4. TRBV21-1 is a pseudogene. The CDR3 contains 16 residues. CDR3: CASSKAVGPRWDIQYF. Here the CDR3 DNA reads TGTGCCAGCAGCAAAGCGGTAGGTCCAAGATGGGACATTCAGTACTTC.

This chain links TRBV13 with TRBJ2-2, with 12 nucleotides matching TRBD2. The V and J ends lost 5 bases and 0 bases, in that order; junction bases with no gene match: 4. The CDR3 contains 17 residues. Looked up from germline, CDR1 is PRHDT and CDR2 is FYEKMQ (reference sequence). The CDR3, as DNA: TGTGCCAGCAGCACTAGCGGGAGGCGCGCGAACACCGGGGAGCTGTTTTTT. It codes for CASSTSGRRANTGELFF.

The chain recombines TRBV4-1 with TRBJ2-2; TRBD1 is a possible D gene (5 bases). CDR3 length equals 18 residues. V was shortened by 0 bases and J by 1 base, with 15 bases between the two germline ends. In germline, CDR1 is MGHRA, CDR2 YSYEKL. CDR3 coding DNA: TGCGCCAGCAGCCAAGAGAGAGTAAGGACAAAGAACACCGGGGAGCTGTTTTTT. It specifies CASSQERVRTKNTGELFF.

The CDR3 spells CASSYVEGSGEQFF. In nucleotides, the CDR3 is TGTGCCAGCAGTTACGTTGAAGGGAGCGGTGAGCAGTTCTTC. The V call is TRBV6-5, the J call TRBJ2-1; D may be TRBD2 (5 bases). The V gene lost 2 bases and the J gene lost 9 bases, with 14 bases spanning the gap. This CDR3 spans 14 amino acids. Germline loops: CDR1 MNHEY, CDR2 SVGAGI.

The gene calls are TRBV28 and TRBJ2-7; 13 nucleotides agree with TRBD2. The CDR3 has 15 residues. The V segment lost 5 bases and the J segment 3 bases; nucleotides outside the gene matches: 4. Per the germline V gene, CDR1 is MDHEN and CDR2 is SYDVKM. This CDR3 reads CASSELAGGLYEQYF. The CDR3, as DNA: TGTGCCAGCAGTGAACTAGCGGGAGGGCTCTACGAGCAGTACTTC.

Comment on this clone: The identical CDR3 is also encoded by other nucleotide sequences in the sample. V and J are TRBV5-1 and TRBJ2-2; no firm D call. V was shortened by 1 base and J by 1 base, with 5 bases between the two germline ends. The CDR3 loop spans 14 amino acids. Per the germline V gene, CDR1 is SGHRS and CDR2 is YFSETQ. CDR3 bases: TGCGCCAGCAGCTTGCGACAGAACACCGGGGAGCTGTTTTTT. Protein: CASSLRQNTGELFF.

The chain carries TRBV7-3 and TRBJ1-4; D gene uncertain. This CDR3 has 11 residues. V lost 8 bases to trimming and J lost 8 bases, with 9 bases between them. The germline V gene encodes CDR1 SGHTA and CDR2 FQGTGA. In nucleotides, the CDR3 is TGTGCCAGCCGGGAGAGGGAAAAACTGTTTTTT. This encodes CASREREKLFF.

The J gene is TRBJ1-4, the V gene TRBV7-9; D not resolved. The CDR3 runs 14 residues. V was trimmed by 2 bases and J by 8 bases, leaving 12 bases between them. Germline CDR1 and CDR2: SEHNR and FQNEAQ (reference sequence). The CDR3 is CASSLLSAAEKLFF. In nucleotides, the CDR3 is TGTGCCAGCAGCTTACTCTCGGCTGCAGAAAAACTGTTTTTT.

The chain recombines TRBV19 with TRBJ2-7; D tentatively reads TRBD1 or TRBD2 (5 bases each). Trimming left V 5 bases short and J 4 bases short, with 9 bases between. CDR3 length: 12 amino acids. In germline, CDR1 is LNHDA, CDR2 SQIVND (reference sequence). Here the CDR3 reads CASSGWGYEQYF. Here the CDR3 DNA reads TGTGCCAGTAGTGGTTGGGGGTACGAGCAGTACTTC.

This chain joins TRBV9 and TRBJ2-3, with TRBD2 matching 9 bases. The CDR3 covers 16 residues. With V trimmed by 0 bases and J by 0 bases, 2 bases remained unmatched. Germline CDR1 reads SGDLS; CDR2 reads YYNGEE. For the CDR3, the DNA is TGTGCCAGCAGCGTAGTAGCGGGGGCCAGCACAGATACGCAGTATTTT. Its translation is CASSVVAGASTDTQYF.

This chain connects TRBV15 to TRBJ2-1; 11 bases agree with TRBD2. Trimming cost V 4 bases and J 4 bases; bases outside gene matches: 9. The germline V gene has CDR1 LNHNV and CDR2 YYDKDF (reference sequence). This CDR3 comprises 17 residues. CDR3 bases: TGTGCCACCAGCAAAGATCCCGGGACTAGCGGTTACAATGAGCAGTTCTTC. Translating gives CATSKDPGTSGYNEQFF.

The rearrangement uses TRBV6-1 and TRBJ2-7, with 9 bases aligning to TRBD1. With V trimmed by 4 bases and J by 2 bases, 3 bases remained unmatched. CDR1 is MNHNS, CDR2 SASEGT, per germline. This CDR3 region has 14 residues. The CDR3 nucleotides are TGTGCCAGCAGTGCCGGGACAGGGCCCTACGAGCAGTACTTC. It encodes CASSAGTGPYEQYF.

The CDR3 region is CASSSGLAGVSEQYF. The CDR3 DNA sequence: TGTGCCAGCAGTTCGGGACTAGCGGGAGTCTCCGAGCAGTACTTC. The V gene is TRBV6-5, the J gene TRBJ2-7; 14 bases fit TRBD2. Germline V gene data show CDR1 as MNHEY and CDR2 as SVGAGI. The J segment lost 6 bases and the V segment lost 4 bases, leaving 5 bases of the junction unmatched. There are 15 residues in the CDR3.

The chain joins TRBV5-1 to TRBJ1-3; TRBD1 agrees at 11 bases. The CDR3 is made up of 16 amino acids. J was trimmed by 1 base and V by 4 bases; bases with no gene match: 4. CDR1 is SGHRS, CDR2 YFSETQ, per germline. The CDR3 region has the DNA TGCGCCAGCAGCGGCGGGACAGGGGGTTCTGGAAACACCATATATTTT. Its translation is CASSGGTGGSGNTIYF.

V gene TRBV19 combines with J gene TRBJ2-7; D might be TRBD1 (5 bases). The CDR3 runs to 14 residues. Germline lookup yields CDR1 LNHDA and CDR2 SQIVND (reference sequence). Trimming shortened V by 2 bases and J by 6 bases, and 14 bases separated the two germline ends. CDR3 nucleotide sequence: TGTGCCAGTAGTATACAGGGAAGCCGGAGCGAGCAGTACTTC. Translating gives CASSIQGSRSEQYF.

The V gene is TRBV5-1, the J gene TRBJ2-7; D remains ambiguous. The CDR3 is 15 residues long. Trimming cost V 0 bases and J 2 bases, with 12 bases left between them. Germline V gene lookup returns CDR1 SGHRS and CDR2 YFSETQ. CDR3 residues: CASSLGQVPTYEQYF. Here the CDR3 DNA reads TGCGCCAGCAGCTTGGGCCAGGTCCCGACCTACGAGCAGTACTTC.

Here the CDR3 DNA reads TGTGCCAGCAGCTTAGGGGACAGGGGGGCCATGAACACTGAAGCTTTCTTT. As protein: CASSLGDRGAMNTEAFF. The chain links TRBV13 to TRBJ1-1; 10 bases map to TRBD1. The CDR3 has 17 amino acids. Losses at the gene ends were 0 bases for V and 0 bases for J; bases not matched to a gene: 4. Germline lookup yields CDR1 PRHDT and CDR2 FYEKMQ (reference sequence).

The chain uses TRBV6-6 and TRBJ1-1; 8 bases line up with TRBD1. Germline CDR1 reads MNHNY; CDR2 reads SVGAGI (reference sequence). V dropped 6 bases and J dropped 0; count of bases not matched to a gene: 6. The CDR3 is 15 amino acids. The CDR3 DNA is TGTGCCAGCAGGACACAGGGGGGTATGAACACTGAAGCTTTCTTT. This sequence encodes CASRTQGGMNTEAFF.

This rearrangement joins TRBV7-6 to TRBJ2-2; possible D gene TRBD1, 6 bases. Germline V lookup: CDR1 SGHVS, CDR2 FNYEAQ. The germline V and J ends were trimmed by 5 bases and 2 bases, with 9 bases remaining between them. The CDR3 has 14 residues. The CDR3 DNA follows: TGTGCCAGCAGCAGGACAGTTAACACCGGGGAGCTGTTTTTT. This codes for CASSRTVNTGELFF.

This chain uses TRBV6-1 with TRBJ2-3; the D is unclear. The V end lost 6 bases, the J end lost 1 base, and 14 bases lay between the germline ends. The CDR3 is made up of 15 amino acids. The germline CDR1 and CDR2 sequences are MNHNS and SASEGT. The CDR3 reads CASRHDTIGTDTQYF. CDR3 in DNA: TGTGCCAGCAGGCACGATACGATCGGCACAGATACGCAGTATTTT.

The chain recombines TRBV4-1 with TRBJ2-7; TRBD1 matches at 7 bases. Trimming removed 2 bases from V and 7 bases from J; junction bases left unmatched: 17. Germline-derived CDR1 and CDR2 are MGHRA and YSYEKL. CDR3 length: 17 residues. The DNA for the CDR3 is TGCGCCAGCAGCCAAACCCCAGGGGGAATCCCTCTGTATGAGCAGTACTTC. It specifies CASSQTPGGIPLYEQYF.

The chain joins TRBV5-4 to TRBJ2-5, with a weak D call TRBD2 (6 bases). V lost 9 bases, J lost 2 bases, and 17 bases lay in between. This CDR3 is built from 14 residues. Germline V gene data show CDR1 as SGHNT and CDR2 as YYREEE (reference sequence). CDR3 in amino acids: CATHEVADQETQYF. For the CDR3, the DNA is TGTGCCACCCACGAGGTAGCGGATCAAGAGACCCAGTACTTC. Looking up the rest from reference TRBV5-4 and TRBJ2-5 gives the full variable domain: ETGVTQSPTHLIKTRGQQVTLRCSSQSGHNTVSWYQQALGQGPQFIFQYYREEENGRGNFPPRFSGLQFPNYSSELNVNALELDDSALYLCATHEVADQETQYFGPGTRLLVL.

The chain is built from TRBV27 and TRBJ2-6; the D gene is possibly TRBD1 (6 bases). V was shortened by 4 bases and J by 2 bases, with 12 bases between the two germline ends. The CDR3 is 16 residues long. The V gene's germline CDR1 is MNHEY and CDR2 SMNVEV (reference sequence). The CDR3 sequence: CASSSYRDTGANVLTF. CDR3 DNA sequence: TGTGCCAGCAGTTCCTACAGGGATACTGGGGCCAACGTCCTGACTTTC.

The chain combines TRBV7-9 with TRBJ2-7; tentatively, D is TRBD1 (6 bases). CDR1 is SEHNR, CDR2 FQNEAQ, per germline (reference sequence). V lost 5 bases and J lost 5, with 10 bases in between. This CDR3 has 12 amino acids. CDR3 amino acids: CASSPHRDEQYF. The CDR3 DNA follows: TGTGCCAGCAGCCCCCACAGGGACGAGCAGTACTTC.